A selection of T cell receptor beta chains follows, all from one sample in a study of OX40 agonist ivuxolimab in advanced cancers. Repertoires were generated with immunoSEQ multiplex PCR, while TCRdb's copy carries only in-frame clones and drops some. The sample records about 59,000 clones, approximately 80% being singletons. Here the sequenced sample was CD4+ or CD8+ T cells sorted from blood, taken in a trial of the OX40 agonist ivuxolimab. These receptors were obtained from an adult with an advanced solid tumor such as melanoma, head and neck, liver or kidney cancer. Each CDR3 is given with its conserved first and last residue. The D gene is left open where the match is weak. Clone size is shown for a subset of rows, as once, few, many or a class of expanded clone.

J gene,clone size,V gene,D gene,CDR3 protein,CDR3 DNA
TRBJ2-5,.,TRBV5-1,TRBD2,CASSPGLAGQETQYF,TGCGCCAGCAGCCCCGGACTAGCGGGCCAAGAGACCCAGTACTTC
TRBJ2-4,.,TRBV7-9,.,CASSFGPPLAKNIQYF,TGTGCCAGCAGTTTCGGTCCCCCACTAGCCAAAAACATTCAGTACTTC
TRBJ1-6,.,TRBV7-2,TRBD1,CASSSVRDSSPLHF,TGTGCCAGCAGCTCCGTTAGGGACAGTTCACCCCTCCACTTT
TRBJ2-2,.,TRBV5-1,TRBD1,CASSLEGAFDGELFF,TGCGCCAGCAGCTTGGAGGGGGCTTTTGACGGGGAGCTGTTTTTT
TRBJ2-1,.,TRBV5-1,.,CASSSTDGNNEQFF,TGCGCCAGCAGCTCCACGGACGGAAACAATGAGCAGTTCTTC
TRBJ2-2,.,TRBV19,.,CASSISGTGELFF,TGTGCCAGTAGTATTTCTGGCACCGGGGAGCTGTTTTTT
TRBJ2-4,.,TRBV6-6,TRBD1,CASSRGGQALVSPNF,TGTGCCAGCAGCCGAGGGGGACAGGCCTTGGTGTCGCCTAACTTC
TRBJ2-5,once,TRBV2,.,CASAGGLGPQETQYF,TGTGCCAGCGCCGGGGGGCTGGGACCTCAAGAGACCCAGTACTTC
TRBJ2-5,.,TRBV18,TRBD2,CASSSRRGVETQYF,TGTGCCAGCTCATCGAGGCGGGGGGTGGAGACCCAGTACTTC
TRBJ1-2,.,TRBV5-1,TRBD1,CASSLAGTGGGYTF,TGCGCCAGCAGCTTGGCGGGGACAGGAGGAGGCTACACCTTC
TRBJ1-6,.,TRBV5-4,TRBD1,CASSFRQGGNSPLHF,TGTGCCAGCAGCTTCCGACAGGGCGGTAATTCACCCCTCCACTTT
TRBJ2-1,.,TRBV5-1,TRBD1,CASSLGTGIVYEQFF,TGCGCCAGCAGTCTAGGGACAGGGATTGTCTATGAGCAGTTCTTC
TRBJ1-6,.,TRBV5-4,TRBD1,CASSPGGSSYSPLHF,TGTGCCAGCAGCCCAGGGGGGTCTTCGTATTCACCCCTCCACTTT
TRBJ2-1,.,TRBV7-3,TRBD2,CASSLLAGTATYNEQFF,TGTGCCAGCAGCTTACTAGCGGGGACAGCGACATACAATGAGCAGTTCTTC
TRBJ2-1,.,TRBV19,TRBD1,CASSIVDRGRYNEQFF,TGTGCCAGTAGTATAGTGGACAGGGGGAGATACAATGAGCAGTTCTTC
TRBJ2-2,.,TRBV5-6,.,CASSLGRFTGELFF,TGTGCCAGCAGCTTGGGTCGGTTTACCGGGGAGCTGTTTTTT
TRBJ1-1,once,TRBV19,TRBD1,CASSINRGVTEAFF,TGTGCCAGTAGTATTAACAGGGGCGTCACTGAAGCTTTCTTT
TRBJ2-7,.,TRBV7-8,TRBD1,CASSLDRVGEQYF,TGTGCCAGCAGCTTGGACAGGGTCGGCGAGCAGTACTTC
TRBJ2-6,.,TRBV5-1,.,CASSPRTQAGANVLTF,TGCGCCAGCAGCCCAAGGACCCAGGCAGGGGCCAACGTCCTGACTTTC
TRBJ2-7,.,TRBV5-5,.,CASSIGPDRIYEQYF,TGTGCCAGCAGCATAGGACCCGACCGGATTTACGAGCAGTACTTC
TRBJ1-2,.,TRBV5-1,TRBD1,CASTGRQGTVYGYTF,TGCGCCAGCACCGGAAGACAGGGGACTGTCTATGGCTACACCTTC
TRBJ2-7,.,TRBV7-3,.,CASSSQARGEQYF,TGTGCCAGCAGCTCCCAAGCCCGGGGCGAGCAGTACTTC
TRBJ1-2,.,TRBV2,.,CASSVSTGYGYTF,TGTGCCAGCAGTGTTAGTACAGGGTATGGCTACACCTTC
TRBJ2-7,.,TRBV2,TRBD1,CASRRTGTSYEQYF,TGTGCCAGCAGGAGGACAGGGACCAGCTACGAGCAGTACTTC
TRBJ2-2,.,TRBV5-1,.,CASSSDTNTGELFF,TGCGCCAGCAGCTCGGACACCAACACCGGGGAGCTGTTTTTT
TRBJ1-2,.,TRBV19,.,CASSPGFNYGYTF,TGTGCCAGTAGCCCAGGGTTTAACTATGGCTACACCTTC
TRBJ2-1,.,TRBV15,.,CATSIPLGLSSYNEQFF,TGTGCCACCAGCATTCCGTTGGGCCTTAGCTCCTACAATGAGCAGTTCTTC
TRBJ1-1,.,TRBV4-1,.,CASSPRADPNTEAFF,TGCGCCAGCAGCCCGAGGGCGGATCCGAACACTGAAGCTTTCTTT
TRBJ2-5,.,TRBV7-9,.,CASSIAGQETQYF,TGTGCCAGCAGTATTGCGGGGCAAGAGACCCAGTACTTC
TRBJ2-7,.,TRBV14,.,CASSRSEAYEQYF,TGTGCCAGCAGCCGTTCGGAGGCCTACGAGCAGTACTTC
TRBJ1-5,.,TRBV27,TRBD1,CASRGGTGRDQPQHF,TGTGCCAGCAGGGGGGGGACAGGCCGAGATCAGCCCCAGCATTTT
TRBJ2-7,.,TRBV7-3,.,CASSSDLLGEQYF,TGTGCCAGCAGTTCCGACCTCCTGGGGGAGCAGTACTTC
TRBJ1-2,.,TRBV10-1,.,CASSEGRTHGYTF,TGCGCCAGCAGTGAAGGCAGGACCCATGGCTACACCTTC
TRBJ2-7,few,TRBV7-2,TRBD1,CASSRRQGALSYEQYF,TGTGCCAGCAGCAGGAGACAGGGGGCGCTCAGTTACGAGCAGTACTTC
TRBJ1-2,.,TRBV18,.,CASSPGPDGYTF,TGTGCCAGCTCACCGGGTCCAGATGGCTACACCTTC
TRBJ2-1,.,TRBV6-5,TRBD2,CASRRLAGEGNEQFF,TGTGCCAGCAGGCGTCTAGCGGGAGAGGGGAATGAGCAGTTCTTC
TRBJ1-1,.,TRBV5-4,.,CASSLDRDTEAFF,TGTGCCAGCAGCTTGGACCGAGACACTGAAGCTTTCTTT
TRBJ1-5,.,TRBV30,.,CAWSIDLGQPQHF,TGTGCCTGGAGTATCGACCTTGGACAGCCCCAGCATTTT